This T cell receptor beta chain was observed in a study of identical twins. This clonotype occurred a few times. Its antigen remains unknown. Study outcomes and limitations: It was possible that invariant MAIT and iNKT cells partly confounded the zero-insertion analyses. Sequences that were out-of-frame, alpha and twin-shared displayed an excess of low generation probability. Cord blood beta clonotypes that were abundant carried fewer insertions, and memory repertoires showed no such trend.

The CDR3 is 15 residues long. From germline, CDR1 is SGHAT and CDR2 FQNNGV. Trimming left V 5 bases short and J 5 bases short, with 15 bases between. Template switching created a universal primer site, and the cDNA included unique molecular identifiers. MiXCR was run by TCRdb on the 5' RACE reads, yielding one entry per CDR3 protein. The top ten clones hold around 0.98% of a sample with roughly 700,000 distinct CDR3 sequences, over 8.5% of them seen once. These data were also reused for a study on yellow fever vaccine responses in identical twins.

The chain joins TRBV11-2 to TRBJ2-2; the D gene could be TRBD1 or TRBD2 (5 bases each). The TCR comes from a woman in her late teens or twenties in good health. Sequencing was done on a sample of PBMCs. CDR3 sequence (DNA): TGTGCCAGCAGCCCCCCGGGACCCTCTACCGGGGAGCTGTTTTTT. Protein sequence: CASSPPGPSTGELFF.